This TCR beta chain appears in the sequencing data of a study of cytomegalovirus exposure and HLA in healthy donors. Study-level points and caveats: As was reported, the classifier diagnosed cytomegalovirus status with high specificity and sensitivity.

The assay was immunoSEQ multiplex PCR, and TCRdb's table has in-frame clones only and misses some. This sample has some 140,000 clones; around 90% occur once, and the top ten carry 6.2%. As regards this clone: Antigen unknown.

This CDR3 comprises 15 residues. J gave up 3 bases and V 6 bases, and 8 bases lay outside the gene matches. In germline, CDR1 is MNHEY, CDR2 SVGAGI. This chain links TRBV6-5 with TRBJ2-7, with 10 nucleotides matching TRBD1. The receptor's source is a woman aged 25 to 39 in good health and CMV-seropositive. Specimen: PBMCs. This chain's CDR3 is CASSDYGQGVYEQYF. In nucleotides, the CDR3 is TGTGCCAGCAGCGACTACGGACAGGGGGTCTACGAGCAGTACTTC.